This T cell receptor (beta chain) is drawn from a study of blood T cells in healthy people across ages. Germline V gene data show CDR1 as DFQATT and CDR2 as SNEGSKA (reference sequence). The CDR3 spans 17 residues. The V end was cut by 5 bases, the J end by 2 bases, with 22 bases between. For the second PCR, which ran for about 7 to 11 cycles, a sample-barcoded 5' primer and a J-beta primer mix were used. There were at least 3 million CDR3-containing paired-end reads obtained from each sample. Via MiXCR, TCRdb re-called the 5' RACE reads, giving one row per CDR3 protein. The table has 550,000 to 650,000 distinct CDR3 sequences, about 30% seen once. Per sample, at least 6 micrograms of total RNA were extracted. Study conclusions and caveats: In older individuals, TCR beta diversity per million T cells was lower, falling roughly linearly with age. Naive T cell percentage showed a strong correlation with TCR beta diversity.

Concerning this clonotype itself: Its specificity is not known.

The chain links TRBV20-1 to TRBJ1-5; the D gene is possibly TRBD1 (5 bases). This receptor was obtained from a woman of 80 years or more in good health. The specimen sequenced was blood. DNA for the CDR3: TGCAGTGCTTGGGGGGGTGCAGGGAGGTATGGCAATCAGCCCCAGCATTTT. Translation gives CSAWGGAGRYGNQPQHF.